The 22 T cell receptor beta chains below all came from one sample that was sequenced in a study of CD8 T cell repertoires and HIV-1 epitope variants. What these receptors recognize is not known. The repertoire was sequenced with immunoSEQ multiplex PCR; TCRdb's copy has only in-frame clones and lacks some. The table has roughly 5,200 clones, roughly 70% seen once. The sample comprised cultured CD8+ T cells derived from PBMCs. These receptors all stem from a male donor with HIV.

This clone was recorded a few times. The rearrangement joins TRBV28 to TRBJ1-5; D is unresolved. The V gene's germline CDR1 is MDHEN and CDR2 SYDVKM. This CDR3 has 15 amino acids. Trimming stripped 6 bases from V and 4 bases from J, with 16 bases between. The CDR3 DNA reads TGTGCCAGCAGCCCCGTCGGGGAGACAAATCAGCCCCAGCATTTT. Its translation is CASSPVGETNQPQHF.

The CDR3 DNA reads TGTGCCATCAATTCCGGACAGGGCTACGAGCAGTACTTC. Translated, it gives CAINSGQGYEQYF. This chain uses TRBV10-3 with TRBJ2-7, with 8 bases aligning to TRBD1. V gave up 7 bases and J gave up 3 bases; unmatched junction bases: 5. There are 13 residues in the CDR3. The germline CDR1 and CDR2 sequences are ENHRY and SYGVKD.

Concerning this clone: Sequence at one end of the junction differs from germline and may be a read error. CDR3 in amino acids: CASRQGRGGNTEAFF. The CDR3 DNA reads TGTGCCAGCAGACAAGGGAGAGGGGGGAACACTGAAGCTTTCTTT. The chain links TRBV14 to TRBJ1-1; D might be TRBD1 (6 bases). CDR1 and CDR2 (germline): SGHDN, FVKESK. The CDR3 runs 15 residues.

This chain connects TRBV27 to TRBJ2-1; no clear D gene. CDR1 is MNHEY and CDR2 is SMNVEV in the germline V gene (reference sequence). Trimming removed 2 bases from V and 3 bases from J, with 5 bases in between. CDR3 length: 13 amino acids. The CDR3: CASSLNSYNEQFF. CDR3 coding DNA: TGTGCCAGCAGTTTAAACAGCTACAATGAGCAGTTCTTC.

The chain is built from TRBV19 and TRBJ2-7; the match to TRBD1 covers 7 bases. The V segment lost 5 bases and the J segment 0 bases; nucleotides outside the gene matches: 7. The CDR3 has 15 amino acids. From germline, CDR1 is LNHDA and CDR2 SQIVND (reference sequence). CDR3 DNA: TGTGCCAGTAGTGGACAGGACACCAGCTCCTACGAGCAGTACTTC. The encoded protein is CASSGQDTSSYEQYF.

V usage is TRBV28 and J usage is TRBJ2-3; 15 positions match TRBD2. The CDR3 length is 18 residues. V was clipped by 2 bases and J by 1 base; unmatched bases: 4. Germline V CDR1 and CDR2: MDHEN, SYDVKM. The CDR3 sequence is CASSLGLAGGIGTDTQYF. CDR3 bases: TGTGCCAGCAGTTTAGGACTAGCGGGGGGGATCGGCACAGATACGCAGTATTTT.

This clone was seen a few times. This rearrangement joins TRBV19 to TRBJ2-1, with TRBD1 matching over 8 bases. CDR3 length: 16 residues. Trimming at V came to 8 bases and at J to 8 bases, leaving 17 bases not matched to a gene. Germline CDR1 reads LNHDA; CDR2 reads SQIVND (reference sequence). CDR3 loop: CASGNSGTGGEHEQFF. The CDR3 DNA is TGTGCCAGTGGGAATTCCGGGACAGGAGGGGAACATGAGCAGTTCTTC.

This clone has only a few counts. The rearrangement links TRBV27 to TRBJ1-4; possible D gene TRBD1, 6 bases. This CDR3 is built from 15 residues. Trimming shortened V by 5 bases and J by 6 bases, and 16 bases separated the two germline ends. Germline CDR1 and CDR2: MNHEY and SMNVEV (reference sequence). As DNA, the CDR3 is TGTGCCAGCAGTCCTTGGACAGATGAGGATGAAAAACTGTTTTTT. Translating it yields CASSPWTDEDEKLFF.

This chain joins TRBV11-3 and TRBJ2-1, with 8 bases fitting TRBD1. Germline CDR1 SGHNT, CDR2 YENEEA. The CDR3 contains 16 residues. Trimming removed 3 bases from V and 6 bases from J; junction bases left unmatched: 10. The CDR3 spells CASSFQGGQGVNEQFF. The DNA for the CDR3 is TGTGCCAGCAGCTTCCAGGGAGGACAGGGAGTCAATGAGCAGTTCTTC.

The chain links TRBV7-6 to TRBJ2-7; 7 bases are shared with TRBD1. This CDR3 has 14 residues. The junction had 9 bases not matched to a gene; V was cut back by 3 bases and J by 7 bases. Per the germline V gene, CDR1 is SGHVS and CDR2 is FNYEAQ. The CDR3 loop reads CASSLGQYLREQYF. The CDR3 region has the DNA TGTGCCAGCAGCTTGGGACAGTACCTTCGTGAGCAGTACTTC.

By its share, this clone is medium-sized (0.01 to 0.1%). The V call is TRBV4-1, the J call TRBJ2-7; no clear D gene. V gave up 4 bases and J gave up 3 bases, with 10 bases separating them. The CDR3 sequence is 13 residues long. Germline CDR1 is MGHRA and CDR2 is YSYEKL. Here the CDR3 DNA reads TGCGCCAGCAGCCGTATACTCGACTACGAGCAGTACTTC. It codes for CASSRILDYEQYF.

V usage is TRBV4-1 and J usage is TRBJ2-7, with a weak D call TRBD1 (5 bases). The V and J ends lost 4 bases and 3 bases respectively, with 10 bases between them. The germline gives CDR1 MGHRA, CDR2 YSYEKL. The CDR3 sequence is 13 residues long. CDR3 region: CASSLTDHYEQYF. CDR3 bases: TGCGCCAGCAGCCTGACAGACCACTACGAGCAGTACTTC.

V and J are TRBV4-1 and TRBJ2-1; D not resolved. V dropped 2 bases and J dropped 5 bases, with 16 bases sitting between them. CDR1 MGHRA and CDR2 YSYEKL come from the germline V gene. The CDR3 is made up of 16 amino acids. The CDR3 DNA sequence: TGCGCCAGCAGCCAACTTTCGTCGATTACGGACAATGAGCAGTTCTTC. Its translation is CASSQLSSITDNEQFF.

This clone rates as large (0.1 to 1%). This chain uses TRBV4-1 with TRBJ2-2; D is ambiguous. Germline CDR1 and CDR2: MGHRA and YSYEKL. The CDR3 runs 14 residues. Trimming cost V 0 bases and J 1 base, with 3 bases left between them. This chain's CDR3 is CASSQDGNTGELFF. CDR3 nucleotides: TGCGCCAGCAGCCAAGATGGGAACACCGGGGAGCTGTTTTTT.

The chain carries TRBV4-3 and TRBJ2-1, with 10 bases fitting TRBD2. CDR3 size: 17 residues. V was pared by 1 base and J by 6 bases, with 9 bases of the junction left unmatched. CDR1 is LGHNA, CDR2 YSLEER, per germline. CDR3 sequence: CASSQGSGGFNGNEQFF. The CDR3 region has the DNA TGCGCCAGCAGCCAAGGTAGCGGGGGGTTTAACGGCAATGAGCAGTTCTTC.

This clone was counted between two and nine times. The chain employs TRBV11-1 and TRBJ1-2, with D maybe TRBD1 (6 bases). The CDR3 length is 13 residues. Trimming shortened V by 4 bases and J by 8 bases, and 14 bases separated the two germline ends. CDR1 and CDR2 (germline): SGHAT, FQDESV (reference sequence). The CDR3 is CASSSDSRRGYTF. The CDR3 bases are TGTGCCAGCAGCTCGGACAGTCGGCGGGGCTACACCTTC.

This clone has just a few counts. The J gene is TRBJ2-1, the V gene TRBV6-5; 10 positions match TRBD2. V shed 0 bases, J shed 6 bases, and the junction held 5 bases outside the gene matches. CDR3 length: 16 amino acids. CDR1 and CDR2 from the germline V gene are MNHEY and SVGAGI. The CDR3 DNA reads as TGTGCCAGCAGTTACTCGCCTAGCGGGGGACGCAATGAGCAGTTCTTC. Translation: CASSYSPSGGRNEQFF.

This clone appeared a single time. This sequence joins TRBV6-5 and TRBJ2-7; the match to TRBD1 covers 7 bases. The V gene end was trimmed by 2 bases and the J gene end by 2 bases; junction bases not matched to a gene: 3. The CDR3 contains 14 residues. Per germline, CDR1 MNHEY and CDR2 SVGAGI. The CDR3 spells CASSYSGTAYEQYF. The CDR3 coding sequence is TGTGCCAGCAGTTACAGTGGGACAGCCTACGAGCAGTACTTC.

This rearrangement joins TRBV5-6 to TRBJ2-7; TRBD1 matches 10 bases. V shed 3 bases, J shed 6 bases, and the junction held 6 bases outside the gene matches. The germline V gene has CDR1 SGHDT and CDR2 YYEEEE. The CDR3 runs 14 residues. The DNA of the CDR3 is TGTGCCAGCAGCTCGGGACAGGGGATCGTCGAGCAGTACTTC. This gives the protein CASSSGQGIVEQYF.

The chain is built from TRBV27 and TRBJ1-1, with D uncertain. The V and J ends lost 3 bases and 2 bases respectively, with 7 bases between them. CDR3 length: 13 residues. Per germline, CDR1 MNHEY and CDR2 SMNVEV (reference sequence). CDR3 protein: CASSFSVNTEAFF. In nucleotides, the CDR3 is TGTGCCAGCAGTTTTTCGGTAAACACTGAAGCTTTCTTT.

The gene calls are TRBV2 and TRBJ2-2; D uncertain. The CDR3 contains 15 residues. In germline, CDR1 is SNHLY, CDR2 FYNNEI. Trimming left V 7 bases short and J 0 bases short, with 12 bases between. The CDR3 here is CASKSTYANTGELFF. DNA of the CDR3: TGTGCCAGCAAGTCAACATACGCGAACACCGGGGAGCTGTTTTTT.

The V call is TRBV4-3, the J call TRBJ2-2; D ambiguous. The V and J ends lost 0 bases and 1 base respectively, with 3 bases between them. CDR3 length: 14 amino acids. Per the germline V gene, CDR1 is LGHNA and CDR2 is YSLEER. The CDR3 DNA sequence: TGCGCCAGCAGCCAAGATGGGAACACCGGGGAGCTGTTTTTT. It is translated as CASSQDGNTGELFF.